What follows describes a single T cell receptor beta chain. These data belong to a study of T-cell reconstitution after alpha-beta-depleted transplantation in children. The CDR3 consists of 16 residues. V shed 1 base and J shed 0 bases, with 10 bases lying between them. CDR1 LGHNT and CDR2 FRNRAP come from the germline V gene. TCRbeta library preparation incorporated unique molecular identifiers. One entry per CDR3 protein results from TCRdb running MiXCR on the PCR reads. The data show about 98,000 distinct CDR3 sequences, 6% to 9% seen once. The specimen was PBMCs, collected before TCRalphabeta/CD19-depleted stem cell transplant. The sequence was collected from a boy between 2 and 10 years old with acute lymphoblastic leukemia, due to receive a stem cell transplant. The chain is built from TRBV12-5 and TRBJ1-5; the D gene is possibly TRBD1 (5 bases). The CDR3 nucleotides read TGTGCTAGTGGTTTGGCCCAGGGATATAGCAATCAGCCCCAGCATTTT. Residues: CASGLAQGYSNQPQHF.